The clone carrying this T cell receptor beta chain came up once. Libraries were prepared by immunoSEQ multiplex PCR; TCRdb keeps only in-frame clonotypes and omits some of them. The repertoire includes approximately 160,000 clones, around 85% of them detected once, and roughly 1.3% sits in the top ten. The data originate from a study of blood T cell repertoires in COVID-19. Study at large: Donors in the United States, Italy and Spain gave samples during acute or convalescent COVID-19. Sources were T cells, B-cell-depleted T cells, or PBMCs; the material itself was cDNA or gDNA.

V gave up 4 bases and J gave up 4 bases; unmatched junction bases: 10. The V gene's germline CDR1 is SGDLS and CDR2 YYNGEE. The CDR3 consists of 16 residues. The rearrangement uses TRBV9 and TRBJ2-3, with TRBD1 matching 9 bases. The receptor's source is a man in his 60s who had recovered from COVID-19. Sequenced input: peripheral blood. This CDR3 is CASSPTGGSMADTQYF. The CDR3 DNA follows: TGTGCCAGCAGCCCTACAGGGGGCAGTATGGCAGATACGCAGTATTTT.